This section outlines one T cell receptor (beta chain) sequence together with its context. Other DNA sequences of this sample code for an identical CDR3. The table came from immunoSEQ multiplex PCR; TCRdb's copy has only in-frame clones and leaves some out. The repertoire includes 800,000 to 1,200,000 clones, about 80% of them detected once, and under 0.65% sits in the top ten. This entry is derived from a study of shared clonotypes between healthy human individuals. Trimming left V 4 bases short and J 0 bases short, with 6 bases between. Germline V gene data show CDR1 as SGHRS and CDR2 as YFSETQ. The CDR3 has 13 amino acids.

Sequenced: memory CD4+ T cells from PBMCs. As for subset: CD45RA-negative fraction. This rearrangement joins TRBV5-1 to TRBJ2-3; either TRBD1 or TRBD2 may supply D (5 bases each). The receptor's source is a man younger than 30 in good health. Some clones in this sample may be carry-over from other donors' samples. CDR3 in amino acids: CASSRDSTDTQYF. The CDR3 DNA reads as TGCGCCAGCAGCCGGGACAGCACAGATACGCAGTATTTT.